These 27 T cell receptor beta chains were sequenced from one sample in a study of T cell responses to AZD1222 COVID-19 vaccine. Using immunoSEQ multiplex PCR, the repertoire was profiled, and TCRdb retains in-frame clones only, with some absent. Of tens of thousands of clones listed, about nine tenths are singletons. Here the sequenced sample was peripheral blood, taken on day 0 of MenACWY control vaccination. These receptors were collected from an adult in good health.

This clone was counted a few times. The rearrangement joins TRBV30 to TRBJ1-2; D gene uncertain. The V gene lost 5 bases and the J gene lost 4 bases, with 14 bases spanning the gap. The CDR3 totals 13 residues. Per the germline V gene, CDR1 is GTSNPN and CDR2 is SVGIG (reference sequence). The CDR3 DNA reads as TGTGCCTGGGGAACTGGGATAGGCTATGGCTACACCTTC. Amino acid sequence: CAWGTGIGYGYTF.

This sequence joins TRBV19 and TRBJ2-1; TRBD2 matches at 10 bases. V lost 5 bases to trimming and J lost 0 bases; unmatched junction nucleotides: 4. This CDR3 has 16 residues. Germline CDR1 reads LNHDA; CDR2 reads SQIVND (reference sequence). CDR3 region: CASSLLAGASYNEQFF. The CDR3 bases are TGTGCCAGTAGTTTGCTAGCGGGGGCCTCCTACAATGAGCAGTTCTTC.

The chain has TRBV12-3 or TRBV12-4 and TRBJ1-6; D gene unclear. This CDR3 contains 12 residues. Deletions cut 0 bases from V and 13 bases from J, with 7 bases between. The CDR3 sequence is CASSLAPLPLHF. Here the CDR3 DNA reads TGTGCCAGCAGTTTAGCCCCTTTGCCCCTCCACTTT.

This sequence joins TRBV4-3 and TRBJ2-7; 7 bases map to TRBD1. This CDR3 has 14 residues. Germline CDR1 and CDR2: LGHNA and YSLEER. J gave up 6 bases and V 0 bases, and 5 bases lay outside the gene matches. In DNA, the CDR3 is TGCGCCAGCAGCCAAGATGACAGGGTGGGCGAGCAGTACTTC. Encoded protein: CASSQDDRVGEQYF.

This rearrangement joins TRBV28 to TRBJ1-1, with 7 bases that match TRBD1. The CDR3 sequence is 11 residues long. Germline-derived CDR1 and CDR2 are MDHEN and SYDVKM. Unmatched junction bases numbered 3, after V lost 6 bases and J lost 8 bases. The CDR3 nucleotides read TGTGCCAGCAGCACGACAGGGGAAGCTTTCTTT. As protein: CASSTTGEAFF. Filled out from reference TRBV28 and TRBJ1-1, the complete variable domain reads DVKVTQSSRYLVKRTGEKVFLECVQDMDHENMFWYRQDPGLGLRLIYFSYDVKMKEKGDIPEGYSVSREKKERFSLILESASTNQTSMYLCASSTTGEAFFGQGTRLTVV.

The rearrangement links TRBV3-1 (or the pseudogene TRBV3-2) to TRBJ1-1; the D is unclear. The CDR3 covers 14 residues. Germline V gene sequence: CDR1 LGHDT, CDR2 YNNKEL (reference sequence). V was cut by 3 bases and J by 1 base, with 9 bases left in between. CDR3 sequence (DNA): TGTGCCAGCAGCCACGGCGGAAAGAACACTGAAGCTTTCTTT. This sequence encodes CASSHGGKNTEAFF.

V and J are TRBV5-1 and TRBJ1-4; D unresolved. This CDR3 spans 14 amino acids. Germline CDR1 SGHRS, CDR2 YFSETQ. V lost 0 bases and J lost 4, with 7 bases in between. CDR3 region: CASSLEGRNEKLFF. CDR3 DNA sequence: TGCGCCAGCAGCTTGGAAGGTCGTAATGAAAAACTGTTTTTT.

The chain links TRBV6-5 to TRBJ2-3; D might be TRBD1 (6 bases). Trimming cost V 7 bases and J 0 bases, with 14 bases left between them. The length of the CDR3 is 15 residues. Germline loops: CDR1 MNHEY, CDR2 SVGAGI. The CDR3 DNA reads as TGTGCCAGCAAACCCCGGGACAAGAGCACAGATACGCAGTATTTT. Translating gives CASKPRDKSTDTQYF.

This chain links TRBV3-1 (or the pseudogene TRBV3-2) with TRBJ1-1, with TRBD1 identical over 7 bases. V lost 3 bases to trimming and J lost 1 base; unmatched junction nucleotides: 2. CDR3 length: 14 residues. Germline loops: CDR1 LGHDT, CDR2 YNNKEL (reference sequence). CDR3: CASSQGQQNTEAFF. For the CDR3, the DNA is TGTGCCAGCAGCCAGGGACAGCAGAACACTGAAGCTTTCTTT.

The chain recombines TRBV29-1 with TRBJ1-2; D may be TRBD1 (5 bases). Looked up from germline, CDR1 is SQVTM and CDR2 is ANQGSEA. Trimming removed 5 bases at V and 5 bases at J, with 15 bases between. CDR3 length: 13 amino acids. In nucleotides, the CDR3 is TGCAGCGTTTGGGGGTCGGGGCTTTATGGCTACACCTTC. Encoded protein: CSVWGSGLYGYTF.

This clone appeared a single time. The chain has TRBV5-6 and TRBJ1-2; D call uncertain. Trimming shortened V by 1 base and J by 8 bases, and 21 bases separated the two germline ends. CDR3 length: 16 residues. The V gene's germline CDR1 is SGHDT and CDR2 YYEEEE. CDR3 DNA sequence: TGTGCCAGCAGCTTGAAATGGTCAGCGCTTGCCCCGGGCTACACCTTC. Protein product: CASSLKWSALAPGYTF. Looking up the rest from reference TRBV5-6 and TRBJ1-2 gives the full variable domain: DAGVTQSPTHLIKTRGQQVTLRCSPKSGHDTVSWYQQALGQGPQFIFQYYEEEERQRGNFPDRFSGHQFPNYSSELNVNALLLGDSALYLCASSLKWSALAPGYTFGSGTRLTVV.

This chain uses TRBV4-2 with TRBJ1-6, with D perhaps TRBD1 (5 bases). The CDR3 sequence is 16 residues long. Deletions cut 0 bases from V and 10 bases from J, with 16 bases between. The germline V gene encodes CDR1 LGHNA and CDR2 YNFKEQ. This CDR3 is CASSQDGTGTRSPLHF. The CDR3 DNA reads TGTGCCAGCAGCCAAGATGGAACAGGCACCAGGTCACCCCTCCACTTT.

The chain recombines TRBV6-2 or TRBV6-3 with TRBJ2-3, with a possible D match to TRBD2 (7 bases). V lost 2 bases, J lost 6 bases, and 12 bases lay in between. The CDR3 has 14 residues. The germline V gene has CDR1 MNHEY and CDR2 SVGEGT. The CDR3 coding sequence is TGTGCCAGCAGTTACCTGAAGGGGGGGGATACGCAGTATTTT. Protein: CASSYLKGGDTQYF.

This clone came up a few times. This chain connects TRBV19 to TRBJ1-5; no definite D call. The V gene lost 8 bases and the J gene lost 3 bases, with 11 bases spanning the gap. Germline CDR1 reads LNHDA; CDR2 reads SQIVND (reference sequence). The CDR3 extends over 13 amino acids. The CDR3 nucleotides read TGTGCCAGTTCAGCTACTACCAATCAGCCCCAGCATTTT. Its translation: CASSATTNQPQHF.

This chain connects TRBV18 to TRBJ2-1; D not certain. This CDR3 region has 15 residues. Trimming took 0 bases from V and 4 from J, leaving 10 bases between them. Germline V CDR1 and CDR2: KGHSH, LQKENI. DNA for the CDR3: TGTGCCAGCTCACCACCGAGGACGCTTTACAATGAGCAGTTCTTC. Amino acid sequence: CASSPPRTLYNEQFF.

V usage is TRBV4-1 and J usage is TRBJ2-1, with TRBD2 matching over 10 bases. The CDR3 spans 16 residues. Germline CDR1 is MGHRA and CDR2 is YSYEKL. Germline trimming cut 5 bases from V and 6 bases from J; bases unmatched to any gene: 10. The CDR3 loop is CASSVRLAGASNEQFF. In nucleotides, the CDR3 is TGCGCCAGCAGCGTCCGACTAGCGGGTGCCTCCAATGAGCAGTTCTTC.

V gene TRBV9 combines with J gene TRBJ2-1, with TRBD2 identical over 12 bases. Germline trimming cut 2 bases from V and 9 bases from J; bases unmatched to any gene: 9. The CDR3 contains 16 residues. Germline values: CDR1 SGDLS, CDR2 YYNGEE. CDR3 sequence (DNA): TGTGCCAGCAGCGTTTTCCCTAGCGGGAGGGCGGGTGAGCAGTTCTTC. Encoded protein: CASSVFPSGRAGEQFF. The full variable domain, with the rest looked up from reference TRBV9 and TRBJ2-1, is DSGVTQTPKHLITATGQRVTLRCSPRSGDLSVYWYQQSLDQGLQFLIQYYNGEERAKGNILERFSAQQFPDLHSELNLSSLELGDSALYFCASSVFPSGRAGEQFFGPGTRLTVL.

The CDR3 reads CASSVAGGNQPQHF. As DNA, the CDR3 is TGTGCCAGCAGCGTAGCCGGAGGCAATCAGCCCCAGCATTTT. The V and J genes are TRBV9 and TRBJ1-5; D call uncertain. Trimming removed 0 bases from V and 2 bases from J, with 6 bases in between. From germline, CDR1 is SGDLS and CDR2 YYNGEE. The CDR3 loop spans 14 amino acids.

The CDR3 here is CASSSNTPRETQYF. CDR3 DNA: TGTGCCAGCAGTTCCAACACTCCAAGGGAGACCCAGTACTTC. The genes are TRBV27 and TRBJ2-5; D is ambiguous. The CDR3 runs 14 residues. Per germline, CDR1 MNHEY and CDR2 SMNVEV (reference sequence). V dropped 4 bases and J dropped 5 bases, with 14 bases sitting between them.

A single count supports this clone. The rearrangement joins TRBV7-9 to TRBJ1-2, with D possibly being TRBD1 (6 bases). This CDR3 has 13 residues. Trimming shortened V by 4 bases and J by 4 bases, and 10 bases separated the two germline ends. CDR1 and CDR2 from the germline V gene are SEHNR and FQNEAQ (reference sequence). For the CDR3, the DNA is TGTGCCAGCAGCTACGACAGGCTCTATGGCTACACCTTC. Residues: CASSYDRLYGYTF.

The gene calls are TRBV19 and TRBJ2-2; a possible D gene is TRBD2 (7 bases). V lost 8 bases and J 4 bases, leaving 17 bases between the germline ends. CDR3 length: 15 residues. CDR1 is LNHDA, CDR2 SQIVND, per germline (reference sequence). CDR3 nucleotide sequence: TGTGCCAGTGGTACGGGGGCGGGAGTCACCGGGGAGCTGTTTTTT. Residues: CASGTGAGVTGELFF. The complete variable domain, with remaining parts taken from reference TRBV19 and TRBJ2-2, reads DGGITQSPKYLFRKEGQNVTLSCEQNLNHDAMYWYRQDPGQGLRLIYYSQIVNDFQKGDIAEGYSVSREKKESFPLTVTSAQKNPTAFYLCASGTGAGVTGELFFGEGSRLTVL.

The CDR3: CATAQGRKTGTYSGANVLTF. In nucleotides, the CDR3 is TGTGCCACCGCTCAGGGGAGAAAGACTGGAACCTACTCTGGGGCCAACGTCCTGACTTTC. This sequence joins TRBV27 and TRBJ2-6, with a weak D call TRBD1 (6 bases). The CDR3 extends over 20 amino acids. With 10 bases removed from V and 0 bases from J, the gap between germline ends came to 28 bases. Germline V gene lookup returns CDR1 MNHEY and CDR2 SMNVEV (reference sequence).

The chain combines TRBV7-9 with TRBJ1-4; 7 bases map to TRBD1. From germline, CDR1 is SEHNR and CDR2 FQNEAQ (reference sequence). V shed 5 bases, J shed 8 bases, and the junction held 11 bases outside the gene matches. The CDR3 totals 15 residues. CDR3 DNA: TGTGCCAGCAGCGCCCCGGGGACAGCCAGAGAAAAACTGTTTTTT. It encodes CASSAPGTAREKLFF.

This chain joins TRBV18 and TRBJ1-5; 8 bases agree with TRBD1. V was clipped by 4 bases and J by 2 bases; unmatched bases: 7. This CDR3 comprises 16 residues. Germline CDR1 and CDR2: KGHSH and LQKENI. The CDR3 protein is CASSHAGQGGNQPQHF. The CDR3 nucleotides read TGTGCCAGCTCACACGCCGGACAGGGAGGCAATCAGCCCCAGCATTTT.

J is TRBJ2-7 and V is TRBV11-2; D remains unclear. Germline assignment: CDR1 SGHAT and CDR2 FQNNGV. The germline V and J ends were trimmed by 1 base and 5 bases, with 12 bases remaining between them. This CDR3 region has 14 residues. The CDR3 here is CASSLGLGPNEQYF. The CDR3 DNA reads as TGTGCCAGCAGCTTAGGGCTAGGGCCCAACGAGCAGTACTTC.

V gene TRBV9 combines with J gene TRBJ1-1; 7 bases are shared with TRBD1. The CDR3 has 14 residues. Germline trimming cut 3 bases from V and 0 bases from J; bases unmatched to any gene: 2. Looked up from germline, CDR1 is SGDLS and CDR2 is YYNGEE. CDR3 sequence reads: CASSAGGVNTEAFF. CDR3 sequence (DNA): TGTGCCAGCAGCGCAGGGGGTGTGAACACTGAAGCTTTCTTT.

This clone showed up just once. This rearrangement joins TRBV7-9 to TRBJ1-3; the match to TRBD1 covers 9 bases. Germline V gene sequence: CDR1 SEHNR, CDR2 FQNEAQ (reference sequence). The CDR3 runs 16 residues. V shed 3 bases and J 4 bases; nucleotides not matched to a gene: 7. The CDR3 nucleotides are TGTGCCAGCAGCTTTCAGACAGGGGGAGGCGGAAACACCATATATTTT. It specifies CASSFQTGGGGNTIYF.